This T cell receptor (beta chain) was profiled in a study of cytomegalovirus exposure and HLA in healthy donors. Note on this clone: As yet, its antigen is unknown.

CDR3 size: 17 residues. The ends were cut back, 0 bases at V and 0 bases at J, with 14 bases in the middle. Germline CDR1 is SGDLS and CDR2 is YYNGEE. The study's findings and limits: Confirmation was obtained in vitro that a few CMV-associated chains are specific for CMV antigens. A later analysis showed TCR association rates differing by HLA locus, peaking at DRB1 and lowest at HLA-C. Later analysis demonstrated an association between a missense DCLRE1C variant and TCR beta V- and J-gene trimming. An analysis that came later showed most CMV-associated TCR beta chains appearing HLA-restricted.

Primers included in the PCR were 60 Vbeta and 13 Jbeta primers. Only in-frame clones appear in the TCRdb table, and some are missing; sequencing was by immunoSEQ multiplex PCR. The sample carries 150,000 to 200,000 clones, around 80% recorded once. The clonotype originates from a male donor in good health and CMV-seropositive. The chain combines TRBV9 with TRBJ2-3; tentatively, D is TRBD2 (6 bases). Sequenced material: PBMCs. The CDR3 protein is CASSVGGRGTSTDTQYF. The CDR3 bases are TGTGCCAGCAGCGTAGGGGGCCGCGGGACTAGCACAGATACGCAGTATTTT.